The 16 T cell receptor beta chains in this list originate from one sample, sequenced in a study of immune cell composition in non-small cell lung cancer. Normal lung was sampled as far from the tumour as possible, at least 3 cm. This table comes from immunoSEQ multiplex PCR, and its TCRdb copy is limited to in-frame clones, with some not included. The sample gives under 3,500 clones, around three quarters of which show up once; roughly 17% is in the top ten. The source material was non-adjacent lung tissue. The receptors were sampled from a human donor with non-small cell lung cancer.

V is TRBV6-1 and J is TRBJ2-5; perhaps TRBD2 as D (6 bases). The CDR3 totals 14 residues. CDR1 is MNHNS and CDR2 is SASEGT in the germline V gene. V lost 6 bases, J lost 5 bases, and 16 bases lay in between. Here the CDR3 reads CASSDKRAGETQYF. The CDR3 DNA is TGTGCCAGCAGCGACAAGCGGGCAGGGGAGACCCAGTACTTC.

The chain is built from TRBV18 and TRBJ1-6, with no clear D. CDR1 is KGHSH, CDR2 LQKENI, per germline. The CDR3 covers 14 residues. V lost 5 bases, J lost 7 bases, and 12 bases lay in between. In nucleotides, the CDR3 is TGTGCCAGCTCAACCGCCGCCAGGAATTCACCCCTCCACTTT. Translating it yields CASSTAARNSPLHF. The full variable domain, in which reference TRBV18 and TRBJ1-6 provide the parts outside the CDR3, is NAGVMQNPRHLVRRRGQEARLRCSPMKGHSHVYWYRQLPEEGLKFMVYLQKENIIDESGMPKERFSAEFPKEGPSILRIQQVVRGDSAAYFCASSTAARNSPLHFGNGTRLTVT.

Only one count was recorded for this clone. The chain combines TRBV11-3 with TRBJ2-2; 7 bases are shared with TRBD2. The trim removed 5 bases at V and 4 bases at J, leaving 4 bases unmatched. This CDR3 is 14 amino acids long. CDR1 and CDR2 (germline): SGHNT, YENEEA. CDR3 sequence (DNA): TGTGCCAGCAGCCTCGGGGGGAGCACCGGGGAGCTGTTTTTT. It encodes CASSLGGSTGELFF. The full variable domain, its missing parts supplied by reference TRBV11-3 and TRBJ2-2, is EAGVVQSPRYKIIEKKQPVAFWCNPISGHNTLYWYLQNLGQGPELLIRYENEEAVDDSQLPKDRFSAERLKGVDSTLKIQPAELGDSAVYLCASSLGGSTGELFFGEGSRLTVL.

This clone has just a few counts. The chain joins TRBV6-1 to TRBJ2-7; 7 bases map to TRBD1. Unmatched junction bases numbered 3, after V lost 1 base and J lost 0 bases. This CDR3 is 15 amino acids long. From germline, CDR1 is MNHNS and CDR2 SASEGT. The CDR3 DNA reads as TGTGCCAGCAGTGAAGGGACAGGACACTCCTACGAGCAGTACTTC. Translated, it gives CASSEGTGHSYEQYF.

V usage is TRBV29-1 and J usage is TRBJ1-2; D may be TRBD1 (6 bases). Trimming removed 6 bases from V and 7 bases from J, with 12 bases in between. This CDR3 is 11 amino acids long. Germline CDR1 is SQVTM and CDR2 is ANQGSEA. Written as DNA, the CDR3 is TGCAGCGTGAGACAGGACGCTGGCTACACCTTC. Protein product: CSVRQDAGYTF.

The CDR3 coding sequence is TGTGCCTGGAGCCTCACGGGTGGGCAGCCCCAGCATTTT. This gives the protein CAWSLTGGQPQHF. The chain is built from TRBV30 and TRBJ1-5; no reliable D call. The CDR3 sequence is 13 residues long. V lost 3 bases, J lost 7 bases, and 13 bases lay in between. The germline gives CDR1 GTSNPN, CDR2 SVGIG (reference sequence).

This sequence joins TRBV18 and TRBJ2-1, with 8 nucleotides matching TRBD2. Germline values: CDR1 KGHSH, CDR2 LQKENI. Unmatched junction bases numbered 4, after V lost 1 base and J lost 5 bases. The CDR3 spans 15 residues. The CDR3 DNA reads TGTGCCAGCTCACCACTAGCGGGACCTAACAATGAGCAGTTCTTC. Protein sequence: CASSPLAGPNNEQFF.

The CDR3 DNA follows: TGTGCCACCGGTGTAAACTATGGCTACACCTTC. Protein: CATGVNYGYTF. The rearrangement joins TRBV6-5 to TRBJ1-2; D is undetermined. The germline V gene encodes CDR1 MNHEY and CDR2 SVGAGI. The CDR3 sequence is 11 residues long. Trimming shortened V by 10 bases and J by 2 bases, and 8 bases separated the two germline ends.

V gene TRBV15 combines with J gene TRBJ2-1, with D perhaps matching TRBD2 (6 bases). The V gene's germline CDR1 is LNHNV and CDR2 YYDKDF (reference sequence). This CDR3 is built from 14 residues. V lost 3 bases and J lost 10, with 16 bases in between. CDR3 in DNA: TGTGCCACCAGCAGGACTGGCCGGAGGGACGAGCAGTTCTTC. Its protein product is CATSRTGRRDEQFF.

The rearrangement uses TRBV2 and TRBJ2-7; 7 bases fit TRBD2. Germline V CDR1 and CDR2: SNHLY, FYNNEI. The CDR3 is 14 residues long. V dropped 6 bases and J dropped 0; count of bases not matched to a gene: 5. CDR3 sequence: CASRAGRSSYEQYF. CDR3 bases: TGTGCCAGCAGAGCCGGGAGGAGCTCCTACGAGCAGTACTTC.

V and J are TRBV6-1 and TRBJ1-5, with D possibly being TRBD1 (5 bases). The germline V and J ends were trimmed by 7 bases and 5 bases, with 12 bases remaining between them. The length of the CDR3 is 13 residues. Per the germline V gene, CDR1 is MNHNS and CDR2 is SASEGT. Written as DNA, the CDR3 is TGTGCCAGCAACCGGGGGGACGATCAGCCCCAGCATTTT. Residues: CASNRGDDQPQHF.

J is TRBJ2-7 and V is TRBV18; 7 bases line up with TRBD1. Trimming removed 5 bases from V and 1 base from J; junction bases left unmatched: 2. The CDR3 loop spans 13 amino acids. Germline CDR1 and CDR2: KGHSH and LQKENI. Here the CDR3 reads CASSGDSSYEQYF. CDR3 DNA: TGTGCCAGCTCAGGGGACAGTTCCTACGAGCAGTACTTC.

The chain couples TRBV5-1 to TRBJ1-1, with D possibly TRBD1 on 6 matching bases. Germline V gives CDR1 SGHRS, CDR2 YFSETQ. The V end was cut by 0 bases, the J end by 3 bases, with 12 bases between. CDR3 length equals 15 residues. The CDR3 is CASSLAGTPDTEAFF. The CDR3 DNA is TGCGCCAGCAGCTTGGCCGGGACACCCGACACTGAAGCTTTCTTT.

This clone was seen a single time. The V and J genes are TRBV5-6 and TRBJ2-7, with D unresolved. The CDR3 loop spans 12 amino acids. The germline gives CDR1 SGHDT, CDR2 YYEEEE. Trimming took 0 bases from V and 4 from J, leaving 5 bases between them. The CDR3 sequence is CASSLDKYEQYF. The CDR3 DNA reads as TGTGCCAGCAGCTTGGATAAATACGAGCAGTACTTC.

This clone was detected a few times. V is TRBV6-1 and J is TRBJ2-7, with 9 positions matching TRBD2. Germline loops: CDR1 MNHNS, CDR2 SASEGT. The junction had 5 bases not matched to a gene; V was cut back by 2 bases and J by 3 bases. The CDR3 runs to 15 residues. The CDR3 protein is CASSEWISGSYEQYF. The DNA of the CDR3 is TGTGCCAGCAGTGAATGGATTAGCGGGAGCTACGAGCAGTACTTC.

The V call is TRBV6-1, the J call TRBJ1-2; possible D gene TRBD1, 5 bases. This CDR3 spans 14 amino acids. Trimming took off 4 bases at V and 4 bases at J, with 13 bases between the two ends. Looked up from germline, CDR1 is MNHNS and CDR2 is SASEGT. In DNA, the CDR3 is TGTGCCAGCAGTGGCTACCCAGGGTCCTATGGCTACACCTTC. Translating gives CASSGYPGSYGYTF.